One and the same sample provided the 10 T cell receptor beta chains below, sequenced in a study of blood T cell repertoires in COVID-19. Produced via immunoSEQ multiplex PCR; TCRdb's table is partial and in-frame only. The table lists fewer than 150,000 clones, approximately 85% of them singletons. The material sequenced was peripheral blood. These receptor sequences come from a woman aged 60-70 years with COVID-19, enrolled during active disease.

This rearrangement joins TRBV6-5 to TRBJ1-2; D perhaps matches TRBD1 (5 bases). Per germline, CDR1 MNHEY and CDR2 SVGAGI. V lost 4 bases and J lost 9, with 18 bases in between. The CDR3 has 14 amino acids. The CDR3 coding sequence is TGTGCCAGCAGTTCCACTCCCCGCGGGGGTAGCTACACCTTC. Protein product: CASSSTPRGGSYTF.

In nucleotides, the CDR3 is TGTGCCAGCTCCCTAGCTTTAGGACTAGCGGGCGCTACCTACGAGCAGTACTTC. Protein product: CASSLALGLAGATYEQYF. V gene TRBV18 combines with J gene TRBJ2-7; 11 nucleotides line up with TRBD2. This CDR3 spans 18 amino acids. The germline CDR1 and CDR2 sequences are KGHSH and LQKENI. V lost 6 bases, J lost 2 bases, and 15 bases stayed unmatched.

V and J are TRBV19 and TRBJ2-3, with TRBD2 identical over 9 bases. The CDR3 covers 16 residues. J gave up 0 bases and V 3 bases, and 4 bases lay outside the gene matches. Germline loops: CDR1 LNHDA, CDR2 SQIVND (reference sequence). CDR3 coding DNA: TGTGCCAGTAGTATCATGCGGGGGGGGAGCACAGATACGCAGTATTTT. It encodes CASSIMRGGSTDTQYF.

J is TRBJ1-2 and V is TRBV7-2; 8 bases fit TRBD1. Germline lookup yields CDR1 SGHTA and CDR2 FQGNSA. V shed 5 bases, J shed 7 bases, and the junction held 9 bases outside the gene matches. There are 14 residues in the CDR3. The CDR3 protein is CASSARTGSLGYTF. CDR3 DNA sequence: TGTGCCAGCAGCGCCCGGACAGGGAGTCTTGGCTACACCTTC.

The chain uses TRBV18 and TRBJ1-4; D is possibly TRBD1 (6 bases). The CDR3 has 13 residues. The V end was cut by 8 bases, the J end by 5 bases, with 12 bases between. Germline assignment: CDR1 KGHSH and CDR2 LQKENI. The chain's CDR3 is CASAGGSNEKLFF. Written as DNA, the CDR3 is TGTGCCAGCGCTGGGGGCTCAAATGAAAAACTGTTTTTT. Variable domain in full (rest from reference TRBV18 and TRBJ1-4): NAGVMQNPRHLVRRRGQEARLRCSPMKGHSHVYWYRQLPEEGLKFMVYLQKENIIDESGMPKERFSAEFPKEGPSILRIQQVVRGDSAAYFCASAGGSNEKLFFGSGTQLSVL.

This clone occurred many times. V gene TRBV3-1 (or the pseudogene TRBV3-2) combines with J gene TRBJ1-1, with a weak D call TRBD1 (6 bases). The CDR3 is 19 amino acids. Looked up from germline, CDR1 is LGHDT and CDR2 is YNNKEL (reference sequence). V lost 0 bases and J 0 bases, leaving 20 bases between the germline ends. Here the CDR3 reads CASSQERRGLKLMNTEAFF. The CDR3 nucleotides read TGTGCCAGCAGCCAAGAACGCAGGGGCTTAAAATTAATGAACACTGAAGCTTTCTTT.

The chain joins TRBV29-1 to TRBJ2-5; the D gene is possibly TRBD2 (5 bases). The CDR3 sequence is 15 residues long. Trimming cost V 4 bases and J 1 base, with 16 bases left between them. CDR1 and CDR2 from the germline V gene are SQVTM and ANQGSEA. This CDR3 is CSVAPPRGLQETQYF. As DNA, the CDR3 is TGCAGCGTTGCCCCCCCCCGCGGGCTCCAAGAGACCCAGTACTTC.

The chain recombines TRBV5-5 with TRBJ2-3; possibly TRBD2 for D (5 bases). Trimming cost V 3 bases and J 2 bases, with 13 bases left between them. CDR3 length equals 15 residues. Germline CDR1 is SGHKS and CDR2 is YYEKEE (reference sequence). CDR3 nucleotides: TGTGCCAGCAGCTGGATAAGCGGCATCACAGATACGCAGTATTTT. Protein sequence: CASSWISGITDTQYF.

The chain uses TRBV5-6 and TRBJ2-5; D is perhaps TRBD2 (6 bases). CDR1 and CDR2 (germline): SGHDT, YYEEEE. The CDR3 loop spans 11 amino acids. The V and J ends lost 4 bases and 7 bases respectively, with 8 bases between them. The CDR3 loop is CASSRLGTQYF. CDR3 bases: TGTGCCAGCAGCCGACTAGGGACCCAGTACTTC.

The gene calls are TRBV27 and TRBJ1-2; D is unresolved. Germline-derived CDR1 and CDR2 are MNHEY and SMNVEV (reference sequence). The CDR3 contains 18 residues. V was trimmed by 3 bases and J by 0 bases, leaving 20 bases between them. The CDR3 nucleotides read TGTGCCAGCAGTTTCTTAGGGCAGGCGGGCCTACCTAACTATGGCTACACCTTC. It yields the protein CASSFLGQAGLPNYGYTF.